One and the same sample provided the 30 T cell receptor beta chains below, sequenced in a study of blood T cell repertoires in COVID-19 (dated by TCRdb to the early 2020s). The library was produced with the immunoSEQ multiplex PCR assay. TCRdb holds this immuneACCESS table with in-frame rearrangements only. Some clones are missing; in checked studies, unresolved V genes explain under half, and the rest has no known cause. This sample comprises 250,000 to 300,000 clones, approximately 80% of them detected only once. The top ten constitute about 3.2% of the sample. Sequenced sample: peripheral blood. Every receptor here comes from a woman aged 60 to 75 with active or convalescent COVID-19.

The V call is TRBV6-8, the J call TRBJ2-1; tentative D call: TRBD1 (6 bases). CDR3 size: 17 residues. CDR1 and CDR2 from the germline V gene are MNHGY and SAAAGT. V lost 6 bases to trimming and J lost 0 bases, with 18 bases between them. Here the CDR3 reads CASSLNPTGSSYNEQFF. The CDR3 DNA sequence: TGTGCCAGCAGCCTTAATCCTACAGGGAGCTCCTACAATGAGCAGTTCTTC.

The chain carries TRBV27 and TRBJ1-6, with D possibly matching TRBD1 (5 bases). The germline V and J ends were trimmed by 6 bases and 3 bases, with 9 bases remaining between them. The germline gives CDR1 MNHEY, CDR2 SMNVEV (reference sequence). The CDR3 consists of 14 residues. CDR3 coding DNA: TGTGCCAGCAGCTTAGACAGCTATAATTCACCCCTCCACTTT. Amino acid sequence: CASSLDSYNSPLHF.

The chain carries TRBV15 and TRBJ1-4; D not resolved. The CDR3 extends over 15 amino acids. Germline CDR1 and CDR2: LNHNV and YYDKDF (reference sequence). Trimming removed 1 base from V and 0 bases from J, with 6 bases in between. The CDR3 loop reads CATSRALPTNEKLFF. The CDR3 DNA is TGTGCCACCAGCAGAGCCCTACCAACTAATGAAAAACTGTTTTTT.

The J gene is TRBJ2-7, the V gene TRBV6-2 or TRBV6-3; D is perhaps TRBD2 (6 bases). Germline loops: CDR1 MNHEY, CDR2 SVGEGT. The CDR3 runs to 16 residues. With 5 bases removed from V and 5 bases from J, the gap between germline ends came to 22 bases. The CDR3 sequence is CASSTHRDSLENEQYF. The CDR3 DNA reads TGTGCCAGCAGTACCCACCGGGACTCGCTTGAGAACGAGCAGTACTTC.

The J gene is TRBJ2-5, the V gene TRBV5-1; TRBD2 matches 7 bases. CDR1 and CDR2 from the germline V gene are SGHRS and YFSETQ. The CDR3 length is 16 residues. Trimming cost V 1 base and J 3 bases; bases outside gene matches: 9. The CDR3 sequence: CASSLTVQGGEETQYF. In nucleotides, the CDR3 is TGCGCCAGCAGCTTGACTGTGCAGGGAGGGGAAGAGACCCAGTACTTC.

To note about this clone: At one of its ends the junction is not consistent with the germline gene, which may arise from a read error. The chain is built from TRBV12-3 or TRBV12-4 and TRBJ2-7, with 8 bases lining up with TRBD2. The CDR3 extends over 12 amino acids. The CDR3 reads CASSLERGKPSF. The CDR3 coding sequence is TGTGCCAGCAGTCTCGAGCGGGGGAAGCCAAGCTTC.

This chain connects TRBV5-1 to TRBJ1-1, with 7 bases that match TRBD1. The CDR3 consists of 14 residues. J gave up 1 base and V 4 bases, and 4 bases lay outside the gene matches. CDR1 and CDR2 from the germline V gene are SGHRS and YFSETQ. DNA for the CDR3: TGCGCCAGCAGCCCAGGGACAGAGAACACTGAAGCTTTCTTT. Translating gives CASSPGTENTEAFF.

CDR3 in amino acids: CSVPGYYTEAFF. In DNA, the CDR3 is TGCAGCGTTCCAGGGTATTACACTGAAGCTTTCTTT. V and J are TRBV29-1 and TRBJ1-1, with a weak D call TRBD1 (5 bases). Per germline, CDR1 SQVTM and CDR2 ANQGSEA. CDR3 length: 12 residues. Trimming left V 5 bases short and J 3 bases short, with 10 bases between.

The chain carries TRBV4-2 and TRBJ2-1; TRBD1 agrees at 7 bases. Trimming took 3 bases from V and 4 from J; bases not matched to a gene: 9. CDR1 is LGHNA, CDR2 YNFKEQ, per germline. This CDR3 has 16 amino acids. The CDR3 reads CASSQDPGQRYNEQFF. In DNA form, the CDR3 reads TGTGCCAGCAGCCAGGATCCGGGACAGAGATACAATGAGCAGTTCTTC.

The J gene is TRBJ1-3, the V gene TRBV3-1 (or the pseudogene TRBV3-2); possibly TRBD1 for D (5 bases). The CDR3 has 16 residues. Per the germline V gene, CDR1 is LGHDT and CDR2 is YNNKEL (reference sequence). Between the trimmed V and J ends, which lost 0 bases and 3 bases, there was a span of 12 bases. For the CDR3, the DNA is TGTGCCAGCAGCCAAGATCCCAGGGTACATGGAAACACCATATATTTT. Its translation is CASSQDPRVHGNTIYF.

The chain employs TRBV30 and TRBJ1-2; TRBD1 agrees at 11 bases. Germline V gene data show CDR1 as GTSNPN and CDR2 as SVGIG (reference sequence). CDR3 length equals 14 residues. Losses at the gene ends were 4 bases for V and 4 bases for J; bases not matched to a gene: 5. As DNA, the CDR3 is TGTGCCTGGAAGCCGGGACAGGGGGTCTATGGCTACACCTTC. It encodes CAWKPGQGVYGYTF.

The table lists this clone with a count of one. The chain recombines TRBV7-9 with TRBJ2-5; 13 positions match TRBD2. J gave up 5 bases and V 1 base, and 1 base lay outside the gene matches. Germline-derived CDR1 and CDR2 are SEHNR and FQNEAQ (reference sequence). CDR3 length equals 15 residues. Here the CDR3 reads CASSLGLAGGETQYF. CDR3 DNA: TGTGCCAGCAGCTTAGGACTAGCGGGGGGCGAGACCCAGTACTTC.

The V gene is TRBV27, the J gene TRBJ2-5; 13 bases line up with TRBD2. The CDR3 runs 16 residues. The germline CDR1 and CDR2 sequences are MNHEY and SMNVEV (reference sequence). Losses at the gene ends were 0 bases for V and 5 bases for J; bases not matched to a gene: 3. CDR3 residues: CASSLSGLAGRETQYF. CDR3 coding DNA: TGTGCCAGCAGTTTATCGGGACTAGCGGGAAGGGAGACCCAGTACTTC.

The chain has TRBV5-1 and TRBJ1-1; TRBD1 matches at 8 bases. Per the germline V gene, CDR1 is SGHRS and CDR2 is YFSETQ. V shed 6 bases and J 3 bases; nucleotides not matched to a gene: 7. This CDR3 is built from 14 residues. Here the CDR3 reads CASKSQGAHTEAFF. CDR3 nucleotides: TGCGCCAGCAAATCCCAGGGGGCCCACACTGAAGCTTTCTTT.

The rearrangement links TRBV11-3 to TRBJ2-1; TRBD2 agrees at 8 bases. Trimming at V came to 1 base and at J to 3 bases, leaving 2 bases not matched to a gene. Germline V gene sequence: CDR1 SGHNT, CDR2 YENEEA. The CDR3 sequence is 15 residues long. The CDR3 bases are TGTGCCAGCAGCTTAGGCGGGGGGCTCTACAATGAGCAGTTCTTC. As protein: CASSLGGGLYNEQFF.

This clone showed up just once. The chain has TRBV24-1 and TRBJ2-2, with TRBD1 matching 7 bases. With 2 bases clipped from V and 5 bases from J, the junction kept 10 bases outside the gene matches. Germline V gene sequence: CDR1 KGHDR, CDR2 SFDVKD. The CDR3 covers 17 residues. The CDR3: CATSDSSGGVRTGELFF. In nucleotides, the CDR3 is TGTGCCACCAGTGATTCTTCAGGGGGAGTTAGGACCGGGGAGCTGTTTTTT.

This chain links TRBV5-1 with TRBJ2-7; 7 nucleotides line up with TRBD1. The junction had 4 bases not matched to a gene; V was cut back by 1 base and J by 3 bases. The CDR3 has 14 amino acids. CDR1 and CDR2 from the germline V gene are SGHRS and YFSETQ. CDR3 residues: CASSLRQGDYEQYF. CDR3 DNA sequence: TGCGCCAGCAGCTTGAGACAGGGTGACTACGAGCAGTACTTC.

The J gene is TRBJ2-5, the V gene TRBV7-6, with D possibly matching TRBD2 (7 bases). Trimming stripped 5 bases from V and 2 bases from J, with 18 bases between. Germline V gene lookup returns CDR1 SGHVS and CDR2 FNYEAQ. This CDR3 has 16 residues. This chain's CDR3 is CASSREWGGVQETQYF. The CDR3 DNA sequence: TGTGCCAGCAGCCGAGAATGGGGGGGCGTTCAAGAGACCCAGTACTTC.

The chain has TRBV12-3 or TRBV12-4 and TRBJ2-3; D possibly corresponds to TRBD2 (5 bases). V shed 5 bases and J shed 6 bases, with 12 bases lying between them. The CDR3 extends over 13 amino acids. Here the CDR3 reads CASSPRRGDTQYF. DNA of the CDR3: TGTGCCAGCAGTCCTCGCCGGGGTGATACGCAGTATTTT.

CDR3 protein: CASSLDGTTYEQYF. The CDR3 region has the DNA TGTGCCAGCAGCTTAGATGGGACTACCTACGAGCAGTACTTC. The chain carries TRBV11-2 and TRBJ2-7; TRBD2 agrees at 7 bases. The CDR3 loop spans 14 amino acids. V dropped 0 bases and J dropped 2; count of bases not matched to a gene: 1. CDR1 SGHAT and CDR2 FQNNGV come from the germline V gene.

The V gene is TRBV6-2 or TRBV6-3, the J gene TRBJ1-5, with D maybe TRBD1 (6 bases). Germline CDR1 and CDR2: MNHEY and SVGEGT. The germline V and J ends were trimmed by 3 bases and 10 bases, with 10 bases remaining between them. CDR3 length equals 12 residues. The CDR3 nucleotides are TGTGCCAGCAGTTATCGGGACAAACCCCAGCATTTT. Translating gives CASSYRDKPQHF.

The chain is built from TRBV29-1 and TRBJ1-2, with D uncertain. The germline gives CDR1 SQVTM, CDR2 ANQGSEA. Deletions cut 7 bases from V and 8 bases from J, with 14 bases between. The CDR3 loop spans 11 amino acids. This chain's CDR3 is CSAWAGRGYTF. In DNA, the CDR3 is TGCAGCGCCTGGGCGGGGAGAGGCTACACCTTC.

The rearrangement uses TRBV10-3 and TRBJ2-5; possible D gene TRBD1, 6 bases. Looked up from germline, CDR1 is ENHRY and CDR2 is SYGVKD. The CDR3 runs to 15 residues. V lost 4 bases, J lost 5 bases, and 17 bases lay in between. The CDR3 loop reads CAISGTAGSEETQYF. The CDR3 nucleotides are TGTGCCATCAGTGGGACAGCAGGATCGGAGGAGACCCAGTACTTC.

The chain recombines TRBV5-4 with TRBJ2-2; 9 bases align to TRBD2. The ends lost 4 bases at V and 7 bases at J; junction bases unmatched: 5. This CDR3 contains 14 residues. Germline values: CDR1 SGHNT, CDR2 YYREEE (reference sequence). CDR3 DNA: TGTGCCAGCAGCGCGGGACTAGCTATCGGGGAGCTGTTTTTT. Translating gives CASSAGLAIGELFF.

The chain has TRBV19 and TRBJ2-2; no definite D call. The CDR3 has 14 residues. Trimming shortened V by 1 base and J by 5 bases, and 8 bases separated the two germline ends. The germline V gene encodes CDR1 LNHDA and CDR2 SQIVND (reference sequence). The CDR3 DNA reads as TGTGCCAGTAGTATAGCACACGAAACCGGGGAGCTGTTTTTT. As protein: CASSIAHETGELFF.

The chain couples TRBV5-1 to TRBJ1-1; D not certain. Germline CDR1 is SGHRS and CDR2 is YFSETQ. This CDR3 is built from 14 residues. V dropped 2 bases and J dropped 1 base, with 9 bases sitting between them. In DNA form, the CDR3 reads TGCGCCAGCAGCTTTTCAGGTGCGAACACTGAAGCTTTCTTT. This translates into CASSFSGANTEAFF.

The chain combines TRBV5-6 with TRBJ2-3; tentative D call: TRBD1 (6 bases). There are 14 residues in the CDR3. V lost 0 bases, J lost 4 bases, and 9 bases lay in between. Germline-derived CDR1 and CDR2 are SGHDT and YYEEEE. The DNA of the CDR3 is TGTGCCAGCAGCTTGGGTGGGGGCTCAGATACGCAGTATTTT. Protein: CASSLGGGSDTQYF.

This chain uses TRBV19 with TRBJ2-1; TRBD2 matches at 12 bases. CDR3 size: 14 residues. The germline CDR1 and CDR2 sequences are LNHDA and SQIVND (reference sequence). The V and J ends lost 9 bases and 4 bases, in that order; junction bases with no gene match: 4. CDR3: CASQGLAGYNEQFF. DNA of the CDR3: TGTGCCAGCCAAGGACTAGCGGGATACAATGAGCAGTTCTTC.

This clone has just a few counts. The genes are TRBV7-3 and TRBJ2-1; 7 bases line up with TRBD1. In germline, CDR1 is SGHTA, CDR2 FQGTGA. This CDR3 is built from 15 residues. V trimming: 4 bases; J trimming: 2 bases; junction bases outside the gene matches: 5. CDR3 coding DNA: TGTGCCAGCAGCTGGACAGGCCTGGCCTACAATGAGCAGTTCTTC. It encodes CASSWTGLAYNEQFF. The full variable domain, its missing parts supplied by reference TRBV7-3 and TRBJ2-1, is GAGVSQTPSNKVTEKGKYVELRCDPISGHTALYWYRQSLGQGPEFLIYFQGTGAADDSGLPNDRFFAVRPEGSVSTLKIQRTERGDSAVYLCASSWTGLAYNEQFFGPGTRLTVL.

The rearrangement links TRBV4-2 to TRBJ2-3; no clear D. V was trimmed by 2 bases and J by 4 bases, leaving 4 bases between them. The CDR3 spans 12 residues. Germline assignment: CDR1 LGHNA and CDR2 YNFKEQ. This CDR3 reads CASSQRADTQYF. CDR3 bases: TGTGCCAGCAGCCAACGGGCAGATACGCAGTATTTT.